This TCR beta chain was sequenced in a study of cytomegalovirus exposure and HLA in healthy donors. 60 Vbeta and 13 Jbeta primers were used in PCR. The repertoire was sequenced with immunoSEQ multiplex PCR; TCRdb's copy has only in-frame clones and lacks some. Of some 250,000 clones listed, roughly 82% are singletons. Germline CDR1 reads SEHNR; CDR2 reads FQNEAQ (reference sequence). This CDR3 comprises 13 residues. Trimming cost V 5 bases and J 5 bases, with 12 bases left between them. The J gene is TRBJ1-1, the V gene TRBV7-9; weak D call: TRBD1 (6 bases). Sequences were obtained from PBMCs. This receptor was obtained from a woman in her thirties or forties in good health and CMV-seropositive. The CDR3 region is CASSPRTATEAFF. As DNA, the CDR3 is TGTGCCAGCAGCCCAAGGACAGCTACTGAAGCTTTCTTT.